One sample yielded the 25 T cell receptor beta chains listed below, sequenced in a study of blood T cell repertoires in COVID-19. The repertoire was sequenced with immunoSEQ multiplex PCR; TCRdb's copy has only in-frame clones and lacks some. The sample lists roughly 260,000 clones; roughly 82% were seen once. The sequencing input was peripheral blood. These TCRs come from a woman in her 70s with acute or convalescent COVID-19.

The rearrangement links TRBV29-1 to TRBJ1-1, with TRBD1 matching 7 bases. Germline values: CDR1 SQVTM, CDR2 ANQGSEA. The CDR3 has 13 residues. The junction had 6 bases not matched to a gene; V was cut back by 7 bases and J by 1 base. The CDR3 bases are TGCAGCGCCAGGGGGTCTCCGAACACTGAAGCTTTCTTT. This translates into CSARGSPNTEAFF.

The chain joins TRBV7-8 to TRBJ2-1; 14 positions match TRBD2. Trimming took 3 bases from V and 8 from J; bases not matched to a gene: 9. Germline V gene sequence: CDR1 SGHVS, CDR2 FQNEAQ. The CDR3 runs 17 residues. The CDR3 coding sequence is TGTGCCAGCAGCTTGGTTCGACTAGCGGGGGGGCCGGATGAGCAGTTCTTC. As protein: CASSLVRLAGGPDEQFF.

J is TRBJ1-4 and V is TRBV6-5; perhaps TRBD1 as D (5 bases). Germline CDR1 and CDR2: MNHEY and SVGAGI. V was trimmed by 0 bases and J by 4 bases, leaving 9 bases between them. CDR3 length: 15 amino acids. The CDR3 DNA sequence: TGTGCCAGCAGTTACTCAGGGGTTCTTAATGAAAAACTGTTTTTT. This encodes CASSYSGVLNEKLFF.

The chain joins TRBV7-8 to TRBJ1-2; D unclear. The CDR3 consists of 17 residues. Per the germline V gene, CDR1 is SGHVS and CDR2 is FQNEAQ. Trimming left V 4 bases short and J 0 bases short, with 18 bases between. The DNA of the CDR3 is TGTGCCAGCAGCTCGAGGGTTAGTCGACGCGCTAACTATGGCTACACCTTC. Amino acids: CASSSRVSRRANYGYTF.

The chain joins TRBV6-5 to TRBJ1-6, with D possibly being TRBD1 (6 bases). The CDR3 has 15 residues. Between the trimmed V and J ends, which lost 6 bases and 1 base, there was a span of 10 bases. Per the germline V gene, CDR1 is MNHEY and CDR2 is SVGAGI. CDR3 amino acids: CASREGVSYNSPLHF. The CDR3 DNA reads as TGTGCCAGCAGAGAGGGGGTATCCTATAATTCACCCCTCCACTTT.

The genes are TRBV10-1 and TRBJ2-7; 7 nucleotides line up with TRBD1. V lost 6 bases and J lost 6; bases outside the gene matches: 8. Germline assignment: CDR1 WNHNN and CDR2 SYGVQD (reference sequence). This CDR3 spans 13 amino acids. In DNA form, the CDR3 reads TGCGCCAGCAGCCCGGGACAGATAGGCGAGCAGTACTTC. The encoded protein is CASSPGQIGEQYF.

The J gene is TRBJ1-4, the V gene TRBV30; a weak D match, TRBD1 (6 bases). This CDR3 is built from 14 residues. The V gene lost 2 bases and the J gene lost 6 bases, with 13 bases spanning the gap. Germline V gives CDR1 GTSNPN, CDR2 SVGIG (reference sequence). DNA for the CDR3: TGTGCCTGGAGTCAGGGGCCTTGGGATGAAAAACTGTTTTTT. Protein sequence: CAWSQGPWDEKLFF.

CDR3 in DNA: TGTGCCAGCAGCCCTTGGAGCGGGGGGGCCGAGACGCAGTATTTT. This gives the protein CASSPWSGGAETQYF. The gene calls are TRBV3-1 (or the pseudogene TRBV3-2) and TRBJ2-3, with TRBD2 matching 10 bases. This CDR3 region has 15 residues. V shed 4 bases and J 9 bases; nucleotides not matched to a gene: 10. From germline, CDR1 is LGHDT and CDR2 YNNKEL (reference sequence).

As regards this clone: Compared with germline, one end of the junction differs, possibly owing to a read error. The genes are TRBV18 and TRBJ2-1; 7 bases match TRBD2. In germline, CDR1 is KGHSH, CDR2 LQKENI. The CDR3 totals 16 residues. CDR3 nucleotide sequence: TGTGCCAGCTCCCCACTGGTTACTCCGGGGAGGGATGAGCAGTTCTTC. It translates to CASSPLVTPGRDEQFF.

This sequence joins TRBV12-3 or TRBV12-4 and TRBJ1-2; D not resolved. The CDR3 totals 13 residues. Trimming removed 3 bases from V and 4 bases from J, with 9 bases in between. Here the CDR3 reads CASSFTIGYGYTF. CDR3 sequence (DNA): TGTGCCAGCAGTTTTACGATCGGCTATGGCTACACCTTC.

The CDR3: CASSFGQGSTEAFF. The DNA of the CDR3 is TGTGCCAGCAGTTTCGGACAGGGGAGCACTGAAGCTTTCTTT. The V and J genes are TRBV6-5 and TRBJ1-1, with 9 bases lining up with TRBD1. Per germline, CDR1 MNHEY and CDR2 SVGAGI. The V segment lost 4 bases and the J segment 4 bases; nucleotides outside the gene matches: 4. The CDR3 is made up of 14 amino acids.

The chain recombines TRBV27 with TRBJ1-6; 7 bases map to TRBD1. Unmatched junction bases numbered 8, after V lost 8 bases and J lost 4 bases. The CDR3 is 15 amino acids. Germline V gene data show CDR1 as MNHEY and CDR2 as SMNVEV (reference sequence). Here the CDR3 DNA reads TGTGCCAGCCAGTACCTGACAGGGTATAATTCACCCCTCCACTTT. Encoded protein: CASQYLTGYNSPLHF.

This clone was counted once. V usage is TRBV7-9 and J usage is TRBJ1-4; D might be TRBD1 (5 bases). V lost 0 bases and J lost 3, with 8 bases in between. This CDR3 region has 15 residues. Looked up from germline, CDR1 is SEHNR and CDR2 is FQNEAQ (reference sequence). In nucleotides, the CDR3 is TGTGCCAGCAGCTTAGCCGAGACAGCTAATGAAAAACTGTTTTTT. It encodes CASSLAETANEKLFF.

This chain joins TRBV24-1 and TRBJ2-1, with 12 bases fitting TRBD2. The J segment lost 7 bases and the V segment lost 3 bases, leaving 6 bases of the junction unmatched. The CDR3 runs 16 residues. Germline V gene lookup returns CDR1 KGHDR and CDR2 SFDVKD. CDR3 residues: CATSDTLAGGRNEQFF. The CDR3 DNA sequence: TGTGCCACCAGTGATACCCTAGCGGGGGGGCGGAATGAGCAGTTCTTC.

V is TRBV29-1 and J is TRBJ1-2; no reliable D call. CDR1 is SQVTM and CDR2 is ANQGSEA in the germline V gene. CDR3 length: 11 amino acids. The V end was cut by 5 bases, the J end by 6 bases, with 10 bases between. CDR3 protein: CSVYGVDGYTF. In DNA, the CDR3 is TGCAGCGTTTACGGGGTGGATGGCTACACCTTC.

The chain's CDR3 is CASSLSGQAFF. The CDR3 DNA is TGTGCCAGCAGTTTATCTGGACAGGCTTTCTTT. This chain links TRBV27 with TRBJ1-1; a weak D match, TRBD1 (6 bases). The germline V and J ends were trimmed by 0 bases and 11 bases, with 7 bases remaining between them. This CDR3 spans 11 amino acids. Germline CDR1 and CDR2: MNHEY and SMNVEV (reference sequence).

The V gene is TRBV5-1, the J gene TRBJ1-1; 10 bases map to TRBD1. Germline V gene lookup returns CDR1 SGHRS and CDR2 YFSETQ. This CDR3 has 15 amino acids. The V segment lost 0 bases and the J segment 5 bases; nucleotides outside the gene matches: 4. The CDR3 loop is CASSLGRTGGTEAFF. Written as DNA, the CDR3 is TGCGCCAGCAGCTTGGGAAGGACAGGGGGAACTGAAGCTTTCTTT.

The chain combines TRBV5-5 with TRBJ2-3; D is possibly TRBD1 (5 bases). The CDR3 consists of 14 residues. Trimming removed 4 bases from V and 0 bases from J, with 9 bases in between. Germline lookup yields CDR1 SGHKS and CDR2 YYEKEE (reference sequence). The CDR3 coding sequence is TGTGCCAGCAGCCCGGACACCAGCACAGATACGCAGTATTTT. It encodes CASSPDTSTDTQYF.

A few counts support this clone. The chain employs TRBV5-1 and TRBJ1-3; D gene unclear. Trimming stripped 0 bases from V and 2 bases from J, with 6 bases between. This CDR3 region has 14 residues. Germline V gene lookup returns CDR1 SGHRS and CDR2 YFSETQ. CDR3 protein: CASSLDPAGNTIYF. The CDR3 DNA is TGCGCCAGCAGCTTGGATCCGGCTGGAAACACCATATATTTT.

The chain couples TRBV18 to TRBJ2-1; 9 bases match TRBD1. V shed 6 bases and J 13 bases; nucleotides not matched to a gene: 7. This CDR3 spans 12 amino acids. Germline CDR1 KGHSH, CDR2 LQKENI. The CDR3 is CASSRDREIQFF. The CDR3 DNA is TGTGCCAGCTCTCGGGACAGGGAAATCCAGTTCTTC.

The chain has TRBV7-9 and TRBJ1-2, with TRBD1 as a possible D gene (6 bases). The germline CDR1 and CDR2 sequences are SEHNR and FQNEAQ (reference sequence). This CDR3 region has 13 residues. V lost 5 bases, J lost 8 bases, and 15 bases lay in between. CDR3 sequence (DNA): TGTGCCAGCAGCCTGCAGGGGCGGCACGGCTACACCTTC. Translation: CASSLQGRHGYTF.

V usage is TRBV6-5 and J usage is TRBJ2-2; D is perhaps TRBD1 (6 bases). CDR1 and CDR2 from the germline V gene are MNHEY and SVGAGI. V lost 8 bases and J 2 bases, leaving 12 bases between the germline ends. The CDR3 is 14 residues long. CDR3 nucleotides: TGTGCCAGCGCCGGGACACCTAACACCGGGGAGCTGTTTTTT. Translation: CASAGTPNTGELFF.

CDR3 coding DNA: TGCAGCGTTGAATACAGCATCCTCTACAATGAGCAGTTCTTC. Its protein is CSVEYSILYNEQFF. The chain combines TRBV29-1 with TRBJ2-1; D unclear. CDR3 length: 14 amino acids. Germline CDR1 SQVTM, CDR2 ANQGSEA. With 2 bases removed from V and 3 bases from J, the gap between germline ends came to 11 bases.

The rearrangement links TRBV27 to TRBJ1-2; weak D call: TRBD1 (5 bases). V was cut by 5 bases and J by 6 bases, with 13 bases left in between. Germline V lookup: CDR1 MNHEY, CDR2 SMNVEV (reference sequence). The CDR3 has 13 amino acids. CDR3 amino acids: CASSPGLGHGYTF. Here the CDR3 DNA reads TGTGCCAGCAGTCCGGGACTAGGCCATGGCTACACCTTC.

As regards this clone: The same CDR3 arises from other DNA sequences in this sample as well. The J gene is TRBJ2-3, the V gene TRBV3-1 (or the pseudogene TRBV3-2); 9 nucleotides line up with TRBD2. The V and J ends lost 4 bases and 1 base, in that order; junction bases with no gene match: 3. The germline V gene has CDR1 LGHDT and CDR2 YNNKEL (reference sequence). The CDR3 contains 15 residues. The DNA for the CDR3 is TGTGCCAGCAGCCTCCGCGGGGGGGGCACAGATACGCAGTATTTT. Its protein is CASSLRGGGTDTQYF.